Listed below are T cell receptor beta chains from one sample, sequenced in a study of T cell repertoires in cytomegalovirus infection. One entry per CDR3 protein, called by TCRdb with MiXCR from the reads. The sample contains around 440,000 distinct CDR3 sequences, about 11% of which appear only once. Specimen: PBMCs. The receptors were sampled from a human donor in good health (CMV status not recorded). Some clones in this sample may be carry-over from other donors' samples. The CDR3 runs from the conserved cysteine through the conserved F or W. Each record gives: D gene, clone size, V gene, J gene, CDR3 DNA, CDR3 protein. The D gene is left open where the match is weak. Only some rows state a clone size, as once, few, many or a class for expanded clones.

>-|-|TRBV4-1|TRBJ2-2
TGCGCCAGCAGCCACCAAAACACCGGGGAGCTGTTTTTT
CASSHQNTGELFF
>TRBD1|many|TRBV7-3|TRBJ1-6
TGTGCCAGCAGCTTAAACAGGGGAGAAAATTCACCCCTCCACTTT
CASSLNRGENSPLHF
>-|-|TRBV5-1|TRBJ1-2
TGCGCCAGCAGCTTGGATGGCAGTGGGGACTATGGCTACACCTTC
CASSLDGSGDYGYTF
>-|few|TRBV5-5|TRBJ2-3
TGTGCCAGCAGCCCTCATTTGACTAGCACAGATACGCAGTATTTT
CASSPHLTSTDTQYF
>-|many|TRBV10-3|TRBJ1-1
TGTGCCATCAGTGAGTCGGGACGGGAGGTGGCTTTCTTT
CAISESGREVAFF
>-|many|TRBV11-2|TRBJ2-1
TGTGCCAGCAGCCCCGGACCCGGTACCCAGTTCTTC
CASSPGPGTQFF
>TRBD2|many|TRBV5-5|TRBJ2-7
TGTGCCAGCAGCTTGGGAGCAGGGAGGGACGAGCAGTACTTC
CASSLGAGRDEQYF
>TRBD1|-|TRBV5-1|TRBJ2-2
TGCGCCAGCAGCCGGGACAGGGGGCTGGACGGGGAGCTGTTTTTT
CASSRDRGLDGELFF
>-|many|TRBV6-5|TRBJ1-2
TGTGCCAGCAGTTACTCATTAGGCAACCCAAACTATGGCTACACCTTC
CASSYSLGNPNYGYTF
>TRBD2|many|TRBV7-8|TRBJ2-2
TGTGCCAGCAGGCCCCCGGGACTAGCGGAGACCTCGAACACCGGGGAGCTGTTTTTT
CASRPPGLAETSNTGELFF
>TRBD2|few|TRBV5-1|TRBJ2-3
TGCGCCAGCAGCTTGATCGGACTAGCGGACCGTGCCCCAGATACGCAGTATTTT
CASSLIGLADRAPDTQYF
>TRBD1|many|TRBV6-5|TRBJ1-2
TGTGCCAGCAGAAACAGGGGGCAGGATGGCTACACCTTC
CASRNRGQDGYTF
>-|many|TRBV14|TRBJ2-3
TGTGCCAGCAGCCGGTCGGGAAGCGGAGGATTGGATTTT
CASSRSGSGGLDF
>-|-|TRBV15|TRBJ2-3
TGTGCCACCAGCAGAGGGACTAGCACAGATACGCAGTATTTT
CATSRGTSTDTQYF
>TRBD2|many|TRBV18|TRBJ2-5
TGTGCCAGCTCACCACCGTGGAACAGCGGGGGAGGGACAGAGACCCAGTACTTC
CASSPPWNSGGGTETQYF